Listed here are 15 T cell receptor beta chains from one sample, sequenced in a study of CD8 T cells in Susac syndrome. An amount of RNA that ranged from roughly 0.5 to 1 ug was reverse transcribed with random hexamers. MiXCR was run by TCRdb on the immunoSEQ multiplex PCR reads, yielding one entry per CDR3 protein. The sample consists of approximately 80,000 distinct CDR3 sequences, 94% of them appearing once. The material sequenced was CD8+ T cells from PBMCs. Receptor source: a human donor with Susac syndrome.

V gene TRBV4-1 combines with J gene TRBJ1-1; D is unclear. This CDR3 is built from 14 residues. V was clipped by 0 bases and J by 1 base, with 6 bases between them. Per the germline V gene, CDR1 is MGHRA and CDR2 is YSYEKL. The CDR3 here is CASSQENGNTEAFF. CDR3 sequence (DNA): TGCGCCAGCAGCCAAGAGAATGGGAACACTGAAGCTTTCTTT.

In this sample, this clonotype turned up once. CDR3 sequence: CASSDPGQGVYEQYF. DNA for the CDR3: TGTGCCAGCAGCGACCCGGGACAGGGGGTCTACGAGCAGTACTTC. The chain carries TRBV7-6 and TRBJ2-7, with 11 bases identical to TRBD1. This CDR3 region has 15 residues. J was trimmed by 3 bases and V by 5 bases; bases with no gene match: 6. CDR1 is SGHVS and CDR2 is FNYEAQ in the germline V gene.

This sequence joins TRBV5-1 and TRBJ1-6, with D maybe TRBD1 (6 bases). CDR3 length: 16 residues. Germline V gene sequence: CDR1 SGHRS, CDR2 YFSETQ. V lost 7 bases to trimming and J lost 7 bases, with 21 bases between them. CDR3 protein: CASRESLQGGNSPLHF. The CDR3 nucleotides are TGCGCCAGCCGTGAAAGTTTACAGGGAGGAAATTCACCCCTCCACTTT.

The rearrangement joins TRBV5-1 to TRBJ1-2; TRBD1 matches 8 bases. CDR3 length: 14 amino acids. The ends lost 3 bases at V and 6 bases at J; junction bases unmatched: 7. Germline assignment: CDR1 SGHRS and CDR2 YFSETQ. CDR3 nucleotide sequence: TGCGCCAGCAGCTCTCCGGGACAGGAGAATGGCTACACCTTC. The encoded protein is CASSSPGQENGYTF.

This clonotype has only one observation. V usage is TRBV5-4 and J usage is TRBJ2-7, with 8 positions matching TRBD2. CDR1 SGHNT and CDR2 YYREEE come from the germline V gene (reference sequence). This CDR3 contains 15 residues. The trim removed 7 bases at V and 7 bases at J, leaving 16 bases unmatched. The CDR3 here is CASALAGGPYEEQYF. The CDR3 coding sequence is TGTGCCAGCGCCCTCGCGGGAGGACCTTATGAAGAGCAGTACTTC.

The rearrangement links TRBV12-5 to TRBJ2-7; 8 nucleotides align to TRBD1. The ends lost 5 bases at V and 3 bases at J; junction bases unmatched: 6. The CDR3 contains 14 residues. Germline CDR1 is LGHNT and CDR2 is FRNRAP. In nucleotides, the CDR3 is TGTGCTAGTGGTGACGGACAGGGACTCTACGAGCAGTACTTC. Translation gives CASGDGQGLYEQYF. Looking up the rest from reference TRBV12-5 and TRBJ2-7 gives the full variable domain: DARVTQTPRHKVTEMGQEVTMRCQPILGHNTVFWYRQTMMQGLELLAYFRNRAPLDDSGMPKDRFSAEMPDATLATLKIQPSEPRDSAVYFCASGDGQGLYEQYFGPGTRLTVT.

CDR3 DNA: TGTGCCAGCAGCTTGGAGGGCCTGAACACTGAAGCTTTCTTT. As protein: CASSLEGLNTEAFF. The genes are TRBV5-4 and TRBJ1-1, with unresolved D. Per germline, CDR1 SGHNT and CDR2 YYREEE (reference sequence). CDR3 size: 14 residues. Trimming took off 0 bases at V and 0 bases at J, with 6 bases between the two ends.

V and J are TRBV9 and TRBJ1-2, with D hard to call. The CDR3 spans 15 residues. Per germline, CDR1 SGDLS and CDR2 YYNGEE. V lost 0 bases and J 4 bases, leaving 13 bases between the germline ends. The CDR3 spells CASSVAATPGYGYTF. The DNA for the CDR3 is TGTGCCAGCAGCGTAGCTGCGACCCCAGGCTATGGCTACACCTTC.

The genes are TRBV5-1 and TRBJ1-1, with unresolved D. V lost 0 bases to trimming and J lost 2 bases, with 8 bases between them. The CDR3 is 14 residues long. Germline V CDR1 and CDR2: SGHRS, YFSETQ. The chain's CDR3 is CASSLGGPNTEAFF. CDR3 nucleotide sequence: TGCGCCAGCAGCTTGGGCGGGCCTAACACTGAAGCTTTCTTT.

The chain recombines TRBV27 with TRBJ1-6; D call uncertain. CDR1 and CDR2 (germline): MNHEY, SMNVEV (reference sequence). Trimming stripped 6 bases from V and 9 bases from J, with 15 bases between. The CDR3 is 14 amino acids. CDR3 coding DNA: TGTGCCAGCAGGTTGACGGGAGGTGGTTCACCCCTCCACTTT. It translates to CASRLTGGGSPLHF.

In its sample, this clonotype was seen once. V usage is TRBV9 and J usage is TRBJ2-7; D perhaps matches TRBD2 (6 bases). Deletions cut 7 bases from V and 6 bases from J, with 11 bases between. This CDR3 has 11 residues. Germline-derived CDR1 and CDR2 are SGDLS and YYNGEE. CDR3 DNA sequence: TGTGCCAGCGGGCGGGGCCGCGAGCAGTACTTC. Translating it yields CASGRGREQYF.

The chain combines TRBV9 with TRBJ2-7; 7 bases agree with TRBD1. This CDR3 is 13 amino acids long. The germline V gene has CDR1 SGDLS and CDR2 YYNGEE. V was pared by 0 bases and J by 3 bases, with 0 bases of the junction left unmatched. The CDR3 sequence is CASSVGDSYEQYF. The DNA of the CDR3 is TGTGCCAGCAGCGTAGGGGACAGCTACGAGCAGTACTTC. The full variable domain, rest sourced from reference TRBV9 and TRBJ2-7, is DSGVTQTPKHLITATGQRVTLRCSPRSGDLSVYWYQQSLDQGLQFLIQYYNGEERAKGNILERFSAQQFPDLHSELNLSSLELGDSALYFCASSVGDSYEQYFGPGTRLTVT.

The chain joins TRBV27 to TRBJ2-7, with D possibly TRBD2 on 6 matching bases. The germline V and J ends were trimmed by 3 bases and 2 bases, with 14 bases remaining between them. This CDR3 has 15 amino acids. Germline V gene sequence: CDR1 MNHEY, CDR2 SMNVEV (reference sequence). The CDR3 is CASSFVLAQTYEQYF. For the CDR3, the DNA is TGTGCCAGCAGTTTCGTACTAGCCCAAACCTACGAGCAGTACTTC.

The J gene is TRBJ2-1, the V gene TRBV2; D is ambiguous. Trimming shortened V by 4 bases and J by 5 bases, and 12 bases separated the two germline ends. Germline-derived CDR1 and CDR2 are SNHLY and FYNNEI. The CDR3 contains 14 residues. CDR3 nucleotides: TGTGCCAGCAGTGCCCCTATTAGAGACAATGAGCAGTTCTTC. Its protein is CASSAPIRDNEQFF. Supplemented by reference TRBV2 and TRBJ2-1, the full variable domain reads EPEVTQTPSHQVTQMGQEVILRCVPISNHLYFYWYRQILGQKVEFLVSFYNNEISEKSEIFDDQFSVERPDGSNFTLKIRSTKLEDSAMYFCASSAPIRDNEQFFGPGTRLTVL.

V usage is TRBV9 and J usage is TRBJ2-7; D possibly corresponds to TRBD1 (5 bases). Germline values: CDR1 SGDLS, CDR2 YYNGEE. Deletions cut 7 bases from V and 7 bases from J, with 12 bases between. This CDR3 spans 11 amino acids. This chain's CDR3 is CASGIGVEQYF. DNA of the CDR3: TGTGCCAGCGGGATAGGGGTTGAGCAGTACTTC.